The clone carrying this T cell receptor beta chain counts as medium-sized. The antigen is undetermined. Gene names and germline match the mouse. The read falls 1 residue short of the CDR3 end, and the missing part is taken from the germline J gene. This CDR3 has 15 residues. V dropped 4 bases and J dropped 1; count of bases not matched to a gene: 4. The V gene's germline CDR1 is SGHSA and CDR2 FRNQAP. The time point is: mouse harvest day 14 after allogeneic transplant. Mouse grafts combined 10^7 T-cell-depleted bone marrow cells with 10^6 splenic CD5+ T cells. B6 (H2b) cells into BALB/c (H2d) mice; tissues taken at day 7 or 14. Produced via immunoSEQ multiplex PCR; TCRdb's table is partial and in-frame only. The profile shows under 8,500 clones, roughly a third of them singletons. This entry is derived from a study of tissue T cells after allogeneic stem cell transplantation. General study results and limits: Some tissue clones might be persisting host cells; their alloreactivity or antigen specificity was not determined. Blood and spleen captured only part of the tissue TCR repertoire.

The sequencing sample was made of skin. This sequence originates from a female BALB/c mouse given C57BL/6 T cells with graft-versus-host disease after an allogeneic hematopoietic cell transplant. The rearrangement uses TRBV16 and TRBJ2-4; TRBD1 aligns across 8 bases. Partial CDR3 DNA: TGTGCAAGCAGCTCATGGGGACAGGGTCAAAACACCTTGTAC. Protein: CASSSWGQGQNTLY. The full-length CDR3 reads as CASSSWGQGQNTLYF.